This entry lists 27 T cell receptor delta chains sequenced from one sample in a study of human gamma delta and Vdelta1 T cells. The antigens of these receptors remain unknown. TCRdb reanalyzed the PCR reads using CATT. Of some 13,000 delta-chain clones in the sample, approximately 51% are singletons; the top ten hold approximately 1.4%. Sample: Vdelta1 gamma-delta T cells from blood grown in culture (DOT cells). The receptors stem from a human donor in good health.

The table lists this clone with a few counts. V and J are TRDV1 and TRDJ1; D possibly corresponds to TRDD3 (5 bases). CDR3 length: 15 residues. Per germline, CDR1 TSWWSYY and CDR2 QGS. Trimming cost V 3 bases and J 8 bases, with 19 bases left between them. CDR3 bases: TGTGCTCTTGGGGACCGCAACTCCGGGGGGGGGAAACTCATCTTT. Protein: CALGDRNSGGGKLIF.

This clone was seen only a few times. The chain carries TRDV1 and TRDJ1; TRDD3 might be the D (5 bases). This CDR3 is 20 amino acids long. V lost 3 bases to trimming and J lost 3 bases, with 29 bases between them. In germline, CDR1 is TSWWSYY, CDR2 QGS. CDR3 in amino acids: CALGDRDALPLLESADKLIF. The DNA for the CDR3 is TGTGCTCTTGGGGATCGCGACGCCCTCCCCTTACTGGAATCAGCCGATAAACTCATCTTT.

The chain combines TRDV1 with TRDJ1, with 11 bases that match TRDD3. Germline CDR1 reads TSWWSYY; CDR2 reads QGS. After removal of 0 bases from V and 4 bases from J, the junction contained 10 bases not matched to a gene. The CDR3 extends over 18 amino acids. CDR3 DNA sequence: TGTGCTCTTGGGGAACTAGTGTCTGGGGGATACTTTCTCGATAAACTCATCTTT. Translating it yields CALGELVSGGYFLDKLIF.

The rearrangement joins TRDV1 to TRDJ1; 8 bases are shared with TRDD3. The trim removed 2 bases at V and 0 bases at J, leaving 14 bases unmatched. The CDR3 loop spans 19 amino acids. Germline V CDR1 and CDR2: TSWWSYY, QGS. This chain's CDR3 is CALGENRVLGVLYTDKLIF. As DNA, the CDR3 is TGTGCTCTTGGGGAAAATAGGGTACTGGGGGTCCTGTACACCGATAAACTCATCTTT.

The genes are TRDV1 and TRDJ3, with D uncertain. Trimming removed 6 bases from V and 0 bases from J, with 18 bases in between. The CDR3 totals 19 residues. The germline CDR1 and CDR2 sequences are TSWWSYY and QGS. The CDR3 nucleotides read TGTGCTCTTGGCGTAGGAGGCCCTATGCGCTCCTGGGACACCCGACAGATGTTTTTC. It codes for CALGVGGPMRSWDTRQMFF.

In its sample, this clone ranks as medium-sized. This rearrangement joins TRDV1 to TRDJ3; D possibly corresponds to TRDD3 (5 bases). Trimming removed 3 bases from V and 0 bases from J, with 36 bases in between. Looked up from germline, CDR1 is TSWWSYY and CDR2 is QGS. CDR3 length: 26 amino acids. The CDR3 is CALGDRARSKGSEYKDGSWDTRQMFF. In nucleotides, the CDR3 is TGTGCTCTTGGGGACCGCGCCCGGTCGAAGGGATCCGAATATAAAGATGGCTCCTGGGACACCCGACAGATGTTTTTC.

This clone was counted between two and nine times. The genes are TRDV1 and TRDJ1; 11 bases match TRDD3. Trimming cost V 3 bases and J 7 bases; bases outside gene matches: 16. Per germline, CDR1 TSWWSYY and CDR2 QGS. The CDR3 has 18 amino acids. Here the CDR3 reads CALGEYFLRFLGDTKLIF. CDR3 sequence (DNA): TGTGCTCTTGGGGAGTACTTCCTACGCTTTCTGGGGGATACTAAACTCATCTTT.

This chain uses TRDV1 with TRDJ1; TRDD2 might be the D (5 bases). CDR1 is TSWWSYY, CDR2 QGS, per germline. The V end was cut by 6 bases, the J end by 0 bases, with 29 bases between. The CDR3 consists of 20 residues. The CDR3 spells CALGPLYSLRAIPYTDKLIF. The CDR3 nucleotides are TGTGCTCTTGGCCCACTTTATTCCCTACGTGCGATTCCGTACACCGATAAACTCATCTTT.

Details on this clone: The same CDR3 arises from other DNA sequences in this sample as well. The V gene is TRDV1, the J gene TRDJ1, with 7 bases matching TRDD3. In germline, CDR1 is TSWWSYY, CDR2 QGS. This CDR3 has 21 residues. Losses at the gene ends were 3 bases for V and 2 bases for J; bases not matched to a gene: 24. The CDR3 nucleotides read TGTGCTCTTGGGGATTTACAGCTACGGTTAGTAAGGGATACTGGAACCGATAAACTCATCTTT. It is translated as CALGDLQLRLVRDTGTDKLIF.

A note on this clone: Other DNA sequences in this specimen translate into the identical CDR3. This sequence joins TRDV1 and TRDJ3; tentatively, D is TRDD2 (5 bases). Trimming removed 6 bases from V and 0 bases from J, with 15 bases in between. This CDR3 region has 18 residues. Looked up from germline, CDR1 is TSWWSYY and CDR2 is QGS. The CDR3 sequence is CALGGTSPSSWDTRQMFF. The CDR3 coding sequence is TGTGCTCTTGGAGGTACTTCCCCCAGCTCCTGGGACACCCGACAGATGTTTTTC.

This clone occurred a few times. The chain employs TRDV1 and TRDJ1; the match to TRDD3 covers 11 bases. Trimming cost V 3 bases and J 1 base; bases outside gene matches: 19. Germline loops: CDR1 TSWWSYY, CDR2 QGS. The CDR3 consists of 21 residues. The CDR3 sequence is CALGDPLPMNWGINSTDKLIF. The CDR3 region has the DNA TGTGCTCTTGGGGACCCACTTCCTATGAACTGGGGGATAAATTCCACCGATAAACTCATCTTT.

This chain links TRDV1 with TRDJ1; D is perhaps TRDD3 (6 bases). Germline lookup yields CDR1 TSWWSYY and CDR2 QGS. Trimming took off 3 bases at V and 2 bases at J, with 25 bases between the two ends. The CDR3 consists of 19 residues. The DNA of the CDR3 is TGTGCTCTTGGGGAGAGGGTTTCCGACGTGATATGGGGGACCGATAAACTCATCTTT. It yields the protein CALGERVSDVIWGTDKLIF.

The chain has TRDV1 and TRDJ1, with TRDD3 as a possible D gene (6 bases). Germline V gene data show CDR1 as TSWWSYY and CDR2 as QGS. V shed 3 bases and J shed 2 bases, with 28 bases lying between them. The CDR3 extends over 20 amino acids. CDR3 DNA: TGTGCTCTTGGGGACTATAGCTTCCCCCGGTTACTGGGAGAGACCGATAAACTCATCTTT. Protein: CALGDYSFPRLLGETDKLIF.

There are a few counts of this clone. The chain uses TRDV1 and TRDJ1; TRDD3 matches 7 bases. This CDR3 is built from 17 residues. J lost 0 bases, V lost 0 bases, and 7 bases had no gene match. The germline V gene has CDR1 TSWWSYY and CDR2 QGS. The CDR3 nucleotides are TGTGCTCTTGGGGAACTTTTGGGGGACCCCTACACCGATAAACTCATCTTT. Its translation is CALGELLGDPYTDKLIF.

The chain recombines TRDV1 with TRDJ1, with a weak D call TRDD3 (6 bases). The germline V gene encodes CDR1 TSWWSYY and CDR2 QGS. The CDR3 runs 14 residues. CDR3 sequence (DNA): TGTGCGTGGACAACGATGGGGGCAACCGATAAACTCATCTTT. Translation gives CAWTTMGATDKLIF.

This clone was found a few times. The rearrangement joins TRDV1 to TRDJ1; 9 positions match TRDD2. CDR3 length: 23 residues. Trimming took 1 base from V and 9 from J; bases not matched to a gene: 33. Germline V gives CDR1 TSWWSYY, CDR2 QGS. Written as DNA, the CDR3 is TGTGCTCTTGGGGAACACAGGCCTTCCTACGCCTCTGGGGTGTGGTCGGGGATCTTTGAACTCATCTTT. Its protein product is CALGEHRPSYASGVWSGIFELIF.

The table lists this clone with a few counts. This sequence joins TRDV1 and TRDJ1; TRDD3 matches 13 bases. V lost 6 bases, J lost 5 bases, and 36 bases stayed unmatched. The CDR3 length is 25 residues. CDR1 is TSWWSYY and CDR2 is QGS in the germline V gene. This chain's CDR3 is CALGQGAQLAFSNRTGGYAVDKLIF. The CDR3 DNA reads as TGTGCTCTTGGACAAGGTGCTCAACTTGCCTTCTCCAACCGTACTGGGGGATACGCAGTTGATAAACTCATCTTT.

The chain links TRDV1 to TRDJ1, with D tentatively TRDD3 (6 bases). V was clipped by 1 base and J by 3 bases, with 24 bases between them. This CDR3 contains 19 residues. Germline assignment: CDR1 TSWWSYY and CDR2 QGS. As DNA, the CDR3 is TGTGCTCTTGGGGAACGCGGAGCGATCGTGGGGGCACCGTCCGATAAACTCATCTTT. Its translation: CALGERGAIVGAPSDKLIF.

V is TRDV1 and J is TRDJ1; TRDD3 might be the D (5 bases). V was clipped by 4 bases and J by 2 bases, with 11 bases between them. The CDR3 runs 14 residues. Germline-derived CDR1 and CDR2 are TSWWSYY and QGS. The CDR3 nucleotides read TGTGCTCTTGGGGTCTGGGTACTGACCGATAAACTCATCTTT. The encoded protein is CALGVWVLTDKLIF.

The rearrangement links TRDV1 to TRDJ1; no clear D gene. Between the trimmed V and J ends, which lost 0 bases and 0 bases, there was a span of 17 bases. The germline CDR1 and CDR2 sequences are TSWWSYY and QGS. The CDR3 covers 18 residues. Here the CDR3 DNA reads TGTGCTCTTGGGGAACTTCCCAATAACCCCCCGTACACCGATAAACTCATCTTT. Encoded protein: CALGELPNNPPYTDKLIF.

J is TRDJ1 and V is TRDV1; 10 nucleotides match TRDD3. V lost 3 bases, J lost 6 bases, and 16 bases stayed unmatched. This CDR3 has 18 amino acids. Germline V gene lookup returns CDR1 TSWWSYY and CDR2 QGS. CDR3 DNA: TGTGCTCTTGGGGATCTTCGCCTTCGACCCCTGGGGGATAATAAACTCATCTTT. It encodes CALGDLRLRPLGDNKLIF.

The chain joins TRDV1 to TRDJ1; 12 nucleotides agree with TRDD3. The germline V gene has CDR1 TSWWSYY and CDR2 QGS. After removal of 3 bases from V and 7 bases from J, the junction contained 12 bases not matched to a gene. The length of the CDR3 is 17 residues. The CDR3 DNA is TGTGCTCTTGGGGACCTACCCCTGGGGGATACGATCCTTAAACTCATCTTT. Translated, it gives CALGDLPLGDTILKLIF.

This rearrangement joins TRDV1 to TRDJ1; 9 positions match TRDD3. J was trimmed by 2 bases and V by 4 bases; bases with no gene match: 17. CDR1 is TSWWSYY, CDR2 QGS, per germline. The CDR3 consists of 19 residues. The CDR3 coding sequence is TGTGCTCTTGGGGTCCTCCCTACGTTTCGTACTGGGGGAACCGATAAACTCATCTTT. It encodes CALGVLPTFRTGGTDKLIF.

The rearrangement links TRDV1 to TRDJ1, with TRDD3 matching over 10 bases. The V segment lost 6 bases and the J segment 0 bases; nucleotides outside the gene matches: 28. The CDR3 is 23 amino acids. Germline V gives CDR1 TSWWSYY, CDR2 QGS. CDR3 in amino acids: CALGSQSNYLPRGDTLNTDKLIF. CDR3 in DNA: TGTGCTCTTGGCTCCCAGTCGAATTACCTACCCAGGGGGGATACGTTGAACACCGATAAACTCATCTTT.

The chain joins TRDV1 to TRDJ1; TRDD3 matches at 10 bases. This CDR3 contains 17 residues. The J segment lost 2 bases and the V segment lost 0 bases, leaving 6 bases of the junction unmatched. Germline CDR1 is TSWWSYY and CDR2 is QGS. The CDR3 DNA sequence: TGTGCTCTTGGGGAACTGGGCTTGGGGGATACTACCGATAAACTCATCTTT. It translates to CALGELGLGDTTDKLIF.

V is TRDV1 and J is TRDJ1; 13 bases align to TRDD3. Germline-derived CDR1 and CDR2 are TSWWSYY and QGS. V was clipped by 0 bases and J by 2 bases; unmatched bases: 24. This CDR3 has 24 amino acids. The CDR3 is CALGELGHLRALTGGYGKTDKLIF. The CDR3 nucleotides read TGTGCTCTTGGGGAACTAGGCCACCTACGGGCCCTAACTGGGGGATACGGTAAGACCGATAAACTCATCTTT.

This chain connects TRDV1 to TRDJ4; 11 bases line up with TRDD3. The CDR3 runs 22 residues. V lost 4 bases, J lost 2 bases, and 27 bases stayed unmatched. Germline V gene sequence: CDR1 TSWWSYY, CDR2 QGS. CDR3 in amino acids: CALGVPSALVLMGDTPQRPLIF. CDR3 in DNA: TGTGCTCTTGGGGTACCTTCCGCCCTCGTTTTAATGGGGGATACGCCGCAGAGACCCCTGATCTTT.